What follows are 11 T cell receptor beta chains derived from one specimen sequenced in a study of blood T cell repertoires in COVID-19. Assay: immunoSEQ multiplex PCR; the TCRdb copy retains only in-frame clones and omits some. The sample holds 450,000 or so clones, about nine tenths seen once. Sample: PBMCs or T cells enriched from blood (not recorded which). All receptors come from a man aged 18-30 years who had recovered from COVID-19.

CDR3 residues: CASSQFGESSQPQHF. The CDR3 region has the DNA TGCGCCAGCAGTCAATTTGGAGAGAGTAGTCAGCCCCAGCATTTT. The rearrangement uses TRBV23-1 and TRBJ1-5; unclear D gene. TRBV23-1 carries the ORF label, with uncertain function. V shed 1 base and J shed 6 bases, with 13 bases lying between them. The CDR3 is 15 residues long.

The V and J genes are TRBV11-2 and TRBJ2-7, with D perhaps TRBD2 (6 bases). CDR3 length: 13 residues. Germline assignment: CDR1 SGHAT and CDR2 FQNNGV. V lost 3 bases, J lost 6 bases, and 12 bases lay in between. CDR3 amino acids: CASSFAGPIEQYF. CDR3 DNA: TGTGCCAGCAGCTTCGCGGGGCCGATCGAGCAGTACTTC. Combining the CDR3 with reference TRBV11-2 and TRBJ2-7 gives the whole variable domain EAGVAQSPRYKIIEKRQSVAFWCNPISGHATLYWYQQILGQGPKLLIQFQNNGVVDDSQLPKDRFSAERLKGVDSTLKIQPAKLEDSAVYLCASSFAGPIEQYFGPGTRLTVT.

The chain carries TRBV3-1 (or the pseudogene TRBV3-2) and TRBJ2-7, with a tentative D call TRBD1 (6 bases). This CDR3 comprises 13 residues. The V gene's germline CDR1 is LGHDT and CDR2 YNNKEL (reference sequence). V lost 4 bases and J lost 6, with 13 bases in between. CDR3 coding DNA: TGTGCCAGCAGCCGACATCGACAGGCCGAGCAGTACTTC. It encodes CASSRHRQAEQYF.

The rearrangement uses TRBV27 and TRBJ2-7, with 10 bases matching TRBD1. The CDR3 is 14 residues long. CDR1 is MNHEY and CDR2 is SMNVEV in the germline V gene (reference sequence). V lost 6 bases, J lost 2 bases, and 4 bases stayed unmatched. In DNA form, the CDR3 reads TGTGCCAGCAGGCCGGGACAGGGGCCCTACGAGCAGTACTTC. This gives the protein CASRPGQGPYEQYF.

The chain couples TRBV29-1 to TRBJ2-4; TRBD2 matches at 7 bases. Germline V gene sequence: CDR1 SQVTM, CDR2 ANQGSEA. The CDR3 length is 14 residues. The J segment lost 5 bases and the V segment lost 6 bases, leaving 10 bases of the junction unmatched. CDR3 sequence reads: CSVSRGSGENIQYF. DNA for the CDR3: TGCAGCGTATCCCGCGGGAGTGGTGAAAACATTCAGTACTTC. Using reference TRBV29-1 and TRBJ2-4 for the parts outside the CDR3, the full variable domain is SAVISQKPSRDICQRGTSLTIQCQVDSQVTMMFWYRQQPGQSLTLIATANQGSEATYESGFVIDKFPISRPNLTFSTLTVSNMSPEDSSIYLCSVSRGSGENIQYFGAGTRLSVL.

CDR3 loop: CASSYDRGQGYTF. The CDR3 DNA sequence: TGTGCCAGCAGCTACGACAGGGGGCAAGGCTACACCTTC. V usage is TRBV7-9 and J usage is TRBJ1-2; 10 nucleotides match TRBD1. V shed 4 bases and J 8 bases; nucleotides not matched to a gene: 4. Germline V gene lookup returns CDR1 SEHNR and CDR2 FQNEAQ (reference sequence). The CDR3 loop spans 13 amino acids. Variable domain in full (rest from reference TRBV7-9 and TRBJ1-2): DTGVSQNPRHKITKRGQNVTFRCDPISEHNRLYWYRQTLGQGPEFLTYFQNEAQLEKSRLLSDRFSAERPKGSFSTLEIQRTEQGDSAMYLCASSYDRGQGYTFGSGTRLTVV.

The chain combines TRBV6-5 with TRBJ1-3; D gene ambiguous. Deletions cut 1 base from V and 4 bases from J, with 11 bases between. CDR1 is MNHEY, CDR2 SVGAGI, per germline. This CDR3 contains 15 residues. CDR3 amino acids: CASSYYSSSGNTIYF. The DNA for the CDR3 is TGTGCCAGCAGTTACTACTCCTCAAGCGGAAACACCATATATTTT.

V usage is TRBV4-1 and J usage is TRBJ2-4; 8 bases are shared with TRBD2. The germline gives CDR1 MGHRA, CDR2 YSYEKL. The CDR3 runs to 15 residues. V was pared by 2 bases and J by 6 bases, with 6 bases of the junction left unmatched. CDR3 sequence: CASSQNGGARNIQYF. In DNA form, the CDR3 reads TGCGCCAGCAGCCAAAACGGGGGGGCAAGAAACATTCAGTACTTC.

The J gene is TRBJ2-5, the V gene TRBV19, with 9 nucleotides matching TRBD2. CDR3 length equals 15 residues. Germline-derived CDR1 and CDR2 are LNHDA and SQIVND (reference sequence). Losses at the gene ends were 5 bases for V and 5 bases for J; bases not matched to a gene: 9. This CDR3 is CASSEGGRAFETQYF. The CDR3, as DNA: TGTGCCAGTAGTGAAGGCGGGAGGGCGTTCGAGACCCAGTACTTC. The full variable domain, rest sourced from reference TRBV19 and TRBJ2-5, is DGGITQSPKYLFRKEGQNVTLSCEQNLNHDAMYWYRQDPGQGLRLIYYSQIVNDFQKGDIAEGYSVSREKKESFPLTVTSAQKNPTAFYLCASSEGGRAFETQYFGPGTRLLVL.

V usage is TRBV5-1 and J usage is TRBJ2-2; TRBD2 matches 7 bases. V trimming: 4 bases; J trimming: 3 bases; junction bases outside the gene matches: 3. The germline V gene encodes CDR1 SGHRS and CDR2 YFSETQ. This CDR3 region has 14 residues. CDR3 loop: CASSPSGDTGELFF. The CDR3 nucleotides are TGCGCCAGCAGCCCCAGCGGGGACACCGGGGAGCTGTTTTTT.

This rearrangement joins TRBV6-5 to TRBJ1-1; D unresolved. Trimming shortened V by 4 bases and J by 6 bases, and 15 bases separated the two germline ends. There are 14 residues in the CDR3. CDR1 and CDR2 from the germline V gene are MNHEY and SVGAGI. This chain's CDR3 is CASSSSPGSPEAFF. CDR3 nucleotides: TGTGCCAGCAGTTCCAGCCCGGGATCCCCTGAAGCTTTCTTT.